This T cell receptor beta chain was captured in a study of PD-L1 blockade in urothelial cancer. Across the study: Male patients with bladder-origin urothelial cancer numbered about 90% of the 29. Each participant's history included 0 to 3 prior chemotherapy regimens. Findings and caveats of the study: Pretreatment blood TCR clonality under the median forecast improved survival.

The sample's time point: pretreatment peripheral blood. Trimming shortened V by 6 bases and J by 6 bases, and 14 bases separated the two germline ends. CDR1 LNHDA and CDR2 SQIVND come from the germline V gene (reference sequence). CDR3 length: 14 residues. To note about this clone: Its antigen is unknown.

PCRs each included synthetic TCR analog templates spiked in. Only in-frame clones appear in the TCRdb table, and some are missing; sequencing was by immunoSEQ multiplex PCR. The sample holds fewer than 65,000 clones, about 81% seen once. The clonotype comes from a man between 65 and 80 years old with urothelial cancer. The sequenced sample was PBMCs, obtained around atezolizumab (anti-PD-L1) treatment. The chain couples TRBV19 to TRBJ2-2; no clear D gene. CDR3 sequence (DNA): TGTGCCAGTAGACCGGGTACCTCACCCGGGGAGCTGTTTTTT. This sequence encodes CASRPGTSPGELFF.